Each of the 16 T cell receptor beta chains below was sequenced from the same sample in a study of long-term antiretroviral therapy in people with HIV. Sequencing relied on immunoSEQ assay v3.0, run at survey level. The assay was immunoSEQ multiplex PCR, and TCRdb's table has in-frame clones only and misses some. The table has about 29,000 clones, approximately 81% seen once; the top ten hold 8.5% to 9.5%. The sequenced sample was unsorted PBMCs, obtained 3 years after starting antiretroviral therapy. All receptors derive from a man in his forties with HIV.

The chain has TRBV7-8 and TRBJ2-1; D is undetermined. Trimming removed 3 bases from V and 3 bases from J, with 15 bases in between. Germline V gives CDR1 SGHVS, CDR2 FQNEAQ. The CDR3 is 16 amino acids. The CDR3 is CASSFPRGVGYNEQFF. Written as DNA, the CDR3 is TGTGCCAGCAGCTTTCCCAGAGGAGTAGGCTACAATGAGCAGTTCTTC.

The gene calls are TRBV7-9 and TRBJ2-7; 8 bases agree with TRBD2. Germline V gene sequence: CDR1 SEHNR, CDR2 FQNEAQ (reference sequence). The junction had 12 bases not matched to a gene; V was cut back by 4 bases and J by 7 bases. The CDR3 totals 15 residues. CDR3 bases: TGTGCCAGCAGCTCCGGGGGGGCCCTTACGTGGGAGCAGTACTTC. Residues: CASSSGGALTWEQYF.

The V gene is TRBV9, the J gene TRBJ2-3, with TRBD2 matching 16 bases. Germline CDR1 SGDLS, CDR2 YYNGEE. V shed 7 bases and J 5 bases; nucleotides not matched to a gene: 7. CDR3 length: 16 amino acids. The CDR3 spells CASGGLAGGPGDTQYF. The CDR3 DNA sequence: TGTGCCAGCGGGGGACTAGCGGGGGGGCCAGGAGATACGCAGTATTTT.

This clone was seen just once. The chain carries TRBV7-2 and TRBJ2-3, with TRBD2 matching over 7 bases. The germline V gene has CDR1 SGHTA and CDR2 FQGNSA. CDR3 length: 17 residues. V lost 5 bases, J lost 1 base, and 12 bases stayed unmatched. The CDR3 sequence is CASSRPGVAGGTDTQYF. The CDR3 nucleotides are TGTGCCAGCAGCCGCCCGGGTGTGGCGGGGGGCACAGATACGCAGTATTTT.

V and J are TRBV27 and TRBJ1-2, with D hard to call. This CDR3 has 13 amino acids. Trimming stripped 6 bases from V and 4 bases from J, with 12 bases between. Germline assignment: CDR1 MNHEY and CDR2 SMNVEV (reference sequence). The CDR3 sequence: CASSIDGFYGYTF. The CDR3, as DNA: TGTGCCAGCAGCATTGACGGCTTCTATGGCTACACCTTC.

CDR3 amino acids: CASSQGGGQGIQYF. The CDR3 coding sequence is TGTGCCAGCAGTCAGGGGGGGGGCCAGGGGATTCAGTACTTC. The rearrangement uses TRBV6-5 and TRBJ2-4, with D tentatively TRBD1 or TRBD2 (7 bases each). The V gene's germline CDR1 is MNHEY and CDR2 SVGAGI. This CDR3 comprises 14 residues. Trimming took off 5 bases at V and 10 bases at J, with 18 bases between the two ends.

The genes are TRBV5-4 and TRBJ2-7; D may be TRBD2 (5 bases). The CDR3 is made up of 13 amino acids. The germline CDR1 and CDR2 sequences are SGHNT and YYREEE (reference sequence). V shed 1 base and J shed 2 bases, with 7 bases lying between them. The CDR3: CASSLPGTYEQYF. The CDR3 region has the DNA TGTGCCAGCAGCTTGCCGGGGACCTACGAGCAGTACTTC.

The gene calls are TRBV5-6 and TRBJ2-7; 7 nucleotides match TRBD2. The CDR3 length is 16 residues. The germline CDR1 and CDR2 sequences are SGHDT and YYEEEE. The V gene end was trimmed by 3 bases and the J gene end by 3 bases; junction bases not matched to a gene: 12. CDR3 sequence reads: CASSWAAGTKYYEQYF. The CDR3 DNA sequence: TGTGCCAGCAGCTGGGCCGCCGGGACTAAATACTACGAGCAGTACTTC.

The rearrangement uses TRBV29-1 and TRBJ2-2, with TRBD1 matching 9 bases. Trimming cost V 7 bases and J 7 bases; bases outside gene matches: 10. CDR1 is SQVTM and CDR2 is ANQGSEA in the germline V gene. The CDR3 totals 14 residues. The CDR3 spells CSAAATGGNGELFF. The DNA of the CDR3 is TGCAGCGCCGCGGCGACAGGGGGAAACGGGGAGCTGTTTTTT.

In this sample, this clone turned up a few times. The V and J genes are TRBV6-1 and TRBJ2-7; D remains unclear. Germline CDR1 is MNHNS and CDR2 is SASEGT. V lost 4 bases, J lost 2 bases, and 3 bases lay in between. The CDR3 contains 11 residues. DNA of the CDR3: TGTGCCAGCAGTGTCCCCTACGAGCAGTACTTC. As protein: CASSVPYEQYF.

CDR3 coding DNA: TGTGCCAGCAGCTTAAGGCCCCTTGAGCAGTTCTTC. Its translation: CASSLRPLEQFF. This chain connects TRBV11-2 to TRBJ2-1; D is undetermined. The V end lost 2 bases, the J end lost 9 bases, and 8 bases lay between the germline ends. Per the germline V gene, CDR1 is SGHAT and CDR2 is FQNNGV. CDR3 length: 12 amino acids.

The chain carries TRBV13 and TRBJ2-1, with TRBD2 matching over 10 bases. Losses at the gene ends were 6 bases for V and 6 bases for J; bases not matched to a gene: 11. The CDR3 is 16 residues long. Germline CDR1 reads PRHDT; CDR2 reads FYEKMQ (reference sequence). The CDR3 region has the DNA TGTGCCAGCAGTCCAACCTTAGCGGGAGGCCCCAATGAGCAGTTCTTC. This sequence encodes CASSPTLAGGPNEQFF.

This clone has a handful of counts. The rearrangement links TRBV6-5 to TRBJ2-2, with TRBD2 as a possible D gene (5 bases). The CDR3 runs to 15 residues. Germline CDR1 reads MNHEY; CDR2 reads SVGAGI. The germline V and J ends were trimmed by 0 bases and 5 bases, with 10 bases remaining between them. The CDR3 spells CASSYSRTGTGELFF. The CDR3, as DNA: TGTGCCAGCAGTTACTCCCGGACGGGGACCGGGGAGCTGTTTTTT.

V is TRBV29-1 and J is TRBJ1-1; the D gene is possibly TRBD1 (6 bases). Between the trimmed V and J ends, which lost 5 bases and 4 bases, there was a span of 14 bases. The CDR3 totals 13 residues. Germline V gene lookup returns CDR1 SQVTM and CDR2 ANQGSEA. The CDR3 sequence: CSVHQGTSTEAFF. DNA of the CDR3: TGCAGCGTTCATCAGGGGACAAGCACTGAAGCTTTCTTT.

The CDR3 region is CASSYGKYTGELFF. The CDR3 DNA is TGTGCCAGCAGTTACGGGAAGTACACCGGGGAGCTGTTTTTT. The V and J genes are TRBV6-5 and TRBJ2-2; D uncertain. The germline V gene has CDR1 MNHEY and CDR2 SVGAGI. Trimming took 2 bases from V and 3 from J, leaving 7 bases between them. CDR3 length: 14 residues.

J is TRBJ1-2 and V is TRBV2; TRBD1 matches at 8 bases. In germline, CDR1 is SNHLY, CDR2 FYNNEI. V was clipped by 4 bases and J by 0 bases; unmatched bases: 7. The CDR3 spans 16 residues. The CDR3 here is CASSGNGQGANYGYTF. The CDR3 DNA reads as TGTGCCAGCAGTGGAAATGGACAGGGAGCTAACTATGGCTACACCTTC.